Each of the 3 T cell receptor beta chains below was sequenced from the same sample in a study of blood T cell repertoires in COVID-19. Sequencing was performed with immunoSEQ multiplex PCR; in TCRdb, only in-frame clones are kept and a portion is missing. The data contain nearly 350,000 clones, about 88% of them singletons. Sequenced: peripheral blood. Every receptor here comes from a woman aged 65 to 85 with COVID-19, enrolled during active disease.

The rearrangement joins TRBV5-1 to TRBJ1-1, with D perhaps matching TRBD1 (5 bases). The CDR3 has 15 amino acids. V dropped 6 bases and J dropped 0 bases, with 15 bases sitting between them. Germline-derived CDR1 and CDR2 are SGHRS and YFSETQ. CDR3 amino acids: CASTQGGGLNTEAFF. The CDR3 DNA is TGCGCCAGCACCCAGGGAGGAGGGCTGAACACTGAAGCTTTCTTT.

The genes are TRBV18 and TRBJ2-2; no clear D gene. Germline CDR1 and CDR2: KGHSH and LQKENI. V lost 1 base and J 4 bases, leaving 13 bases between the germline ends. The CDR3 length is 16 residues. The CDR3 DNA reads TGTGCCAGCTCACCACTGTCCCAAGTCGGCACCGGGGAGCTGTTTTTT. It is translated as CASSPLSQVGTGELFF. Variable domain in full (rest from reference TRBV18 and TRBJ2-2): NAGVMQNPRHLVRRRGQEARLRCSPMKGHSHVYWYRQLPEEGLKFMVYLQKENIIDESGMPKERFSAEFPKEGPSILRIQQVVRGDSAAYFCASSPLSQVGTGELFFGEGSRLTVL.

The rearrangement links TRBV6-5 to TRBJ2-7, with 9 bases aligning to TRBD2. With V trimmed by 3 bases and J by 1 base, 4 bases remained unmatched. CDR3 length: 15 amino acids. Per the germline V gene, CDR1 is MNHEY and CDR2 is SVGAGI. CDR3 coding DNA: TGTGCCAGCAGTTATTTAGCGGGGGTTTCCTACGAGCAGTACTTC. Amino acid sequence: CASSYLAGVSYEQYF.